A selection of T cell receptor beta chains follows, all from one sample in a study of beta chain features in type 1 diabetes. Assay: immunoSEQ multiplex PCR; the TCRdb copy retains only in-frame clones and omits some. The sample records some 900,000 clones, under 20% being singletons. Specimen: naive CD4+ T cells from blood. The receptors derive from a woman between 18 and 29 years old in good health. Both conserved end residues are part of each CDR3. The order of the fields is V gene, clone size, D gene, J gene, CDR3 DNA, CDR3 protein. The D gene is left open where the match is weak. Rows give clone size only sometimes, using once, few, many, or a class for an expanded clone.

v_call: TRBV2; clone_size: few; d_call: TRBD2; j_call: TRBJ2-4; cdr3_nt: TGTGCCAGCAGTGAGGCGGGAGGGGCGGACATTCAGTACTTC; cdr3_aa: CASSEAGGADIQYF
v_call: TRBV5-1; clone_size: .; d_call: .; j_call: TRBJ1-1; cdr3_nt: TGCGCCAGCAGCGGGGGACCCGAAGCTTTCTTT; cdr3_aa: CASSGGPEAFF
v_call: TRBV7-2; clone_size: few; d_call: .; j_call: TRBJ2-3; cdr3_nt: TGTGCCAGCAGCCCCATATACGGACCACGGGGCACAGATACGCAGTATTTT; cdr3_aa: CASSPIYGPRGTDTQYF
v_call: TRBV27; clone_size: few; d_call: .; j_call: TRBJ2-5; cdr3_nt: TGTGCCAGCAGTAAGGCGGCACAAGAGACCCAGTACTTC; cdr3_aa: CASSKAAQETQYF
v_call: TRBV5-5; clone_size: few; d_call: TRBD1; j_call: TRBJ1-5; cdr3_nt: TGTGCCAGCAGCTTGGTTTTCACAGGGGTCGATCAGCCCCAGCATTTT; cdr3_aa: CASSLVFTGVDQPQHF
v_call: TRBV15; clone_size: .; d_call: TRBD1; j_call: TRBJ2-7; cdr3_nt: TGTGCCACCAGCAGAGCATACGGACAGGGTATATACGAGCAGTACTTC; cdr3_aa: CATSRAYGQGIYEQYF
v_call: TRBV20-1; clone_size: .; d_call: .; j_call: TRBJ2-3; cdr3_nt: TGCAGTGCTAGCTTGGCTGATACGCAGTATTTT; cdr3_aa: CSASLADTQYF
v_call: TRBV18; clone_size: .; d_call: .; j_call: TRBJ2-3; cdr3_nt: TGTGCCAGCTCACCTTTTTCTAGCACAGATACGCAGTATTTT; cdr3_aa: CASSPFSSTDTQYF
v_call: TRBV6-5; clone_size: few; d_call: .; j_call: TRBJ2-3; cdr3_nt: TGTGCCAGCAGTTATCAGGGGTATAGCACAGATACGCAGTATTTT; cdr3_aa: CASSYQGYSTDTQYF
v_call: TRBV28; clone_size: few; d_call: .; j_call: TRBJ2-1; cdr3_nt: TGTGCCAGCAGTCCGAACAATGAGCAGTTCTTC; cdr3_aa: CASSPNNEQFF
v_call: TRBV12-5; clone_size: .; d_call: TRBD2; j_call: TRBJ2-3; cdr3_nt: TGTGCTAGGGAGGGGACTAGCGGGAGCTCTTTCACAGATACGCAGTATTTT; cdr3_aa: CAREGTSGSSFTDTQYF
v_call: TRBV5-1; clone_size: .; d_call: .; j_call: TRBJ2-2; cdr3_nt: TGCGCCAGCAGCCAGGACTATGCGACCGGGGAGCTGTTTTTT; cdr3_aa: CASSQDYATGELFF
v_call: TRBV4-2; clone_size: .; d_call: .; j_call: TRBJ1-4; cdr3_nt: TGTGCCAGCAGCCAAGTCGGAGGGGATGAAAAACTGTTTTTT; cdr3_aa: CASSQVGGDEKLFF
v_call: TRBV5-8; clone_size: .; d_call: TRBD2; j_call: TRBJ2-5; cdr3_nt: TGTGCCAGCAGCTTGATAGCGGGAGTACAAGAGACCCAGTACTTC; cdr3_aa: CASSLIAGVQETQYF
v_call: TRBV15; clone_size: .; d_call: .; j_call: TRBJ1-2; cdr3_nt: TGTGCCACCAGCGTCGATTCATATGGCTACACCTTC; cdr3_aa: CATSVDSYGYTF
v_call: TRBV18; clone_size: .; d_call: TRBD2; j_call: TRBJ2-7; cdr3_nt: TGTGCCAGCTCACCTCTTAGCGGGAGTCGGTACGAGCAGTACTTC; cdr3_aa: CASSPLSGSRYEQYF
v_call: TRBV19; clone_size: .; d_call: .; j_call: TRBJ2-2; cdr3_nt: TGTGCCAGTAGTATAGTCGGCAGGTCGACCGGGGAGCTGTTTTTT; cdr3_aa: CASSIVGRSTGELFF
v_call: TRBV2; clone_size: .; d_call: .; j_call: TRBJ1-4; cdr3_nt: TGTGCCAGCAACTCCCTTGCAACTAATGAAAAACTGTTTTTT; cdr3_aa: CASNSLATNEKLFF
v_call: TRBV29-1; clone_size: .; d_call: .; j_call: TRBJ2-3; cdr3_nt: TGCAGCGTTGTAGATGATACTAGCACAGATACGCAGTATTTT; cdr3_aa: CSVVDDTSTDTQYF
v_call: TRBV29-1; clone_size: .; d_call: TRBD1; j_call: TRBJ2-6; cdr3_nt: TGCAGCGTAAGGACAGGGGGGGACTCTGGGGCCAACGTCCTGACTTTC; cdr3_aa: CSVRTGGDSGANVLTF
v_call: TRBV28; clone_size: .; d_call: .; j_call: TRBJ1-2; cdr3_nt: TGTGCCAGCAGTTTCCCCCAGCACAACTATGGCTACACCTTC; cdr3_aa: CASSFPQHNYGYTF
v_call: TRBV27; clone_size: few; d_call: .; j_call: TRBJ2-3; cdr3_nt: TGTGCCAGCAGCCTGAGGGTCAGGGATAATCGGGTCACAGATACGCAGTATTTT; cdr3_aa: CASSLRVRDNRVTDTQYF
v_call: TRBV28; clone_size: few; d_call: .; j_call: TRBJ1-1; cdr3_nt: TGTGCCAGCAGTGGGGCTAATTCGGAAGCTTTCTTT; cdr3_aa: CASSGANSEAFF
v_call: TRBV28; clone_size: .; d_call: .; j_call: TRBJ2-5; cdr3_nt: TGTGCCAGCAGTGGGGAGACCCAGTACTTC; cdr3_aa: CASSGETQYF
v_call: TRBV4-3; clone_size: few; d_call: .; j_call: TRBJ2-1; cdr3_nt: TGCGCCAGCAGCCAAGAGCTGACAGGCCACAATGAGCAGTTCTTC; cdr3_aa: CASSQELTGHNEQFF
v_call: TRBV4-2; clone_size: few; d_call: TRBD2; j_call: TRBJ2-3; cdr3_nt: TGTGCCAGCAGCCAAGTCCCGGGACTAGCGGGACAAGGGGGAGATACGCAGTATTTT; cdr3_aa: CASSQVPGLAGQGGDTQYF
v_call: TRBV10-3; clone_size: .; d_call: .; j_call: TRBJ1-1; cdr3_nt: TGTGCCATCAGTGAGCGCCAGGGGTCCGGAGCTTTCTTT; cdr3_aa: CAISERQGSGAFF